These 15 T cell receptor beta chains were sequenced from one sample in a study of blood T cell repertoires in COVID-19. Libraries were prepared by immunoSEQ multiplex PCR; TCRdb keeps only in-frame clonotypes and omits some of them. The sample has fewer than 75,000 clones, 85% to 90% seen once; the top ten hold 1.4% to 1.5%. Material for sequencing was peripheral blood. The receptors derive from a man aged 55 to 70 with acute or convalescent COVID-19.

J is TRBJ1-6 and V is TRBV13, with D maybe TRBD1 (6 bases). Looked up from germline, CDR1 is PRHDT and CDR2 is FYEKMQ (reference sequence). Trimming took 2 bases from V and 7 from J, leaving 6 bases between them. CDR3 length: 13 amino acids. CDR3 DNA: TGTGCCAGCAGCTTACAGGGGAATTCACCCCTCCACTTT. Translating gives CASSLQGNSPLHF. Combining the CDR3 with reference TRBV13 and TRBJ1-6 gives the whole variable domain AAGVIQSPRHLIKEKRETATLKCYPIPRHDTVYWYQQGPGQDPQFLISFYEKMQSDKGSIPDRFSAQQFSDYHSELNMSSLELGDSALYFCASSLQGNSPLHFGNGTRLTVT.

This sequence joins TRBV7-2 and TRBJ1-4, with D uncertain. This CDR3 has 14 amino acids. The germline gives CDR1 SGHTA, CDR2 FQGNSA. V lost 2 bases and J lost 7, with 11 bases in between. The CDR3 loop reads CASSLTGRREKLFF. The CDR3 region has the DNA TGTGCCAGCAGCTTAACCGGGAGACGTGAAAAACTGTTTTTT.

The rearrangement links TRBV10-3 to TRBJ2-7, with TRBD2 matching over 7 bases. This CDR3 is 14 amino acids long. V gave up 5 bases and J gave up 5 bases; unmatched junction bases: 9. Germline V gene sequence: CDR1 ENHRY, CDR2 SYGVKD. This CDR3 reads CAISPIGGDDEQYF. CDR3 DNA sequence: TGTGCCATCAGTCCTATTGGGGGGGACGACGAGCAGTACTTC.

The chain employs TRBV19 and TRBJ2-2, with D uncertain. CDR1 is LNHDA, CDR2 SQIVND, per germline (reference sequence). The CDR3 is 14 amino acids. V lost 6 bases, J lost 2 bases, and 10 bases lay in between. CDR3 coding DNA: TGTGCCAGTAGCGCGAGACAAAACACCGGGGAGCTGTTTTTT. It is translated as CASSARQNTGELFF.

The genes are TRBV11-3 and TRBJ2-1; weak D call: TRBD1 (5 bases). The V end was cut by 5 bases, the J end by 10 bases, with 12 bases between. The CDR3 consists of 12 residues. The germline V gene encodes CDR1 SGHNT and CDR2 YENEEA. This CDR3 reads CASSTTDSEQFF. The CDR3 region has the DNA TGTGCCAGCAGCACGACAGATTCCGAGCAGTTCTTC.

In DNA, the CDR3 is TGTGCCAGCAGCCAACGAACTAGCGGGGCAGATACGCAGTATTTT. Translation: CASSQRTSGADTQYF. The rearrangement uses TRBV5-6 and TRBJ2-3; 10 positions agree with TRBD2. The germline CDR1 and CDR2 sequences are SGHDT and YYEEEE. The CDR3 is 15 residues long. The ends lost 4 bases at V and 4 bases at J; junction bases unmatched: 6.

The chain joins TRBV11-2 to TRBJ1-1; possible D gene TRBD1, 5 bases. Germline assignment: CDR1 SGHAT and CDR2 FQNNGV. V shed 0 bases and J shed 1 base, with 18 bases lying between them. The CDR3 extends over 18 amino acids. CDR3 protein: CASSLDTSAGLGNTEAFF. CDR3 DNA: TGTGCCAGCAGCTTAGATACCTCGGCAGGGCTGGGGAACACTGAAGCTTTCTTT.

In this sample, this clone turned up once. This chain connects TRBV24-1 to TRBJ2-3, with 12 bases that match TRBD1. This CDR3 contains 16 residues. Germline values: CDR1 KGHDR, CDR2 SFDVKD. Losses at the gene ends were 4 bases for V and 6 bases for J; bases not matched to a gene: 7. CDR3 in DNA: TGTGCCACCAGTGAACCGGGACAGGGGGCGAAGGATACGCAGTATTTT. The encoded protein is CATSEPGQGAKDTQYF.

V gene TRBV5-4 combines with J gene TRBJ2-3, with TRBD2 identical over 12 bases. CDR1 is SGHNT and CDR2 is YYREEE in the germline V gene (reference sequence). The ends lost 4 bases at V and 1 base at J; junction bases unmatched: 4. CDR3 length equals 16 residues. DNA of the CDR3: TGTGCCAGCAGCCCCAGACTAGCGGGAGGCACAGATACGCAGTATTTT. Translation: CASSPRLAGGTDTQYF.

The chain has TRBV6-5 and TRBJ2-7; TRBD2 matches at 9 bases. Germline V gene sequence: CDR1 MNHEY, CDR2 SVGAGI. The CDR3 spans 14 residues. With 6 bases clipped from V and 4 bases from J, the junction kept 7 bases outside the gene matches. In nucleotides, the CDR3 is TGTGCCAGCAGGTTGGCGGGGGGGGGTTACGAGCAGTACTTC. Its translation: CASRLAGGGYEQYF.

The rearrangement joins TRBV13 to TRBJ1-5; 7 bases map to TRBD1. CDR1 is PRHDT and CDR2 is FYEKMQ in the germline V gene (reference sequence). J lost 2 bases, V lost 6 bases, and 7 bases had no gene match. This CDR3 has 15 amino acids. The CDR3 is CASSRQGWGNQPQHF. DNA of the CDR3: TGTGCCAGCAGTCGACAGGGATGGGGCAATCAGCCCCAGCATTTT.

The CDR3 is CASSYESGTGGNYGYTF. CDR3 nucleotide sequence: TGTGCCAGCAGTTATGAATCCGGGACAGGGGGTAACTATGGCTACACCTTC. The chain uses TRBV7-9 and TRBJ1-2, with TRBD1 matching 11 bases. With 6 bases clipped from V and 1 base from J, the junction kept 10 bases outside the gene matches. Germline CDR1 SEHNR, CDR2 FQNEAQ (reference sequence). CDR3 size: 17 residues.

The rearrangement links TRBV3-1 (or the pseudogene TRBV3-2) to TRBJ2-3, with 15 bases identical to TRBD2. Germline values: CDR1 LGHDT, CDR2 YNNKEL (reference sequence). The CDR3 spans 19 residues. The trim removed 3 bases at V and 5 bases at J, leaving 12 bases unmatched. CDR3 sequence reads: CASSHYAGLAGGLGDTQYF. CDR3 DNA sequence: TGTGCCAGCAGCCATTATGCGGGACTAGCGGGGGGATTAGGAGATACGCAGTATTTT.

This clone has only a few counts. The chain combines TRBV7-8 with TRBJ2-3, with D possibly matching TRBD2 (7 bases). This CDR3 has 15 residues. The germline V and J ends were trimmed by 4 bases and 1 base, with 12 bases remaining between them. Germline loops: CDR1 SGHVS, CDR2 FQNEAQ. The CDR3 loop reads CASSWGAGGTDTQYF. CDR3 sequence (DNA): TGTGCCAGCAGCTGGGGGGCGGGGGGCACAGATACGCAGTATTTT. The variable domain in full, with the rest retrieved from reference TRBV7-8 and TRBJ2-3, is GAGVSQSPRYKVAKRGQDVALRCDPISGHVSLFWYQQALGQGPEFLTYFQNEAQLDKSGLPSDRFFAERPEGSVSTLKIQRTQQEDSAVYLCASSWGAGGTDTQYFGPGTRLTVL.

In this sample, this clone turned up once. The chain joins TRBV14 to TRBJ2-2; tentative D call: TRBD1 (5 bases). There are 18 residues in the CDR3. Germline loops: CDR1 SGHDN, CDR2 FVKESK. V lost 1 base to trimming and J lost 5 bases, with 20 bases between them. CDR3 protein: CASSQAPDTRRWTGELFF. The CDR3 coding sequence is TGTGCCAGCAGCCAAGCTCCGGACACAAGGCGGTGGACCGGGGAGCTGTTTTTT.